These 9 T cell receptor beta chains were all obtained from the same sample, sequenced in a study of beta chain features in type 1 diabetes. cDNA synthesis used the whole RNA isolate, giving expressed TCRB sequences. Profiled with immunoSEQ multiplex PCR; TCRdb holds only in-frame clones, not every one. This table has 40,000 to 45,000 clones, 49% appearing once. The sample taken for sequencing was central memory CD4+ T cells from blood. These receptors came from a woman in her late teens or twenties in good health.

This CDR3 is CASSELGQGASGYTF. The DNA for the CDR3 is TGTGCCAGCAGTGAATTGGGACAGGGGGCGTCTGGCTACACCTTC. The V and J genes are TRBV2 and TRBJ1-2, with 12 bases identical to TRBD1. This CDR3 contains 15 residues. The V segment lost 2 bases and the J segment 7 bases; nucleotides outside the gene matches: 5. Germline CDR1 SNHLY, CDR2 FYNNEI.

The rearrangement links TRBV2 to TRBJ1-1; a weak D match, TRBD1 (6 bases). Germline V gene data show CDR1 as SNHLY and CDR2 as FYNNEI. The CDR3 contains 14 residues. Trimming took 6 bases from V and 1 from J, leaving 12 bases between them. This CDR3 is CASRYREGNTEAFF. The CDR3 DNA reads TGTGCCAGCAGATACAGGGAGGGGAACACTGAAGCTTTCTTT.

V gene TRBV5-1 combines with J gene TRBJ2-5; the D gene is possibly TRBD2 (6 bases). The CDR3 contains 16 residues. CDR1 is SGHRS, CDR2 YFSETQ, per germline. Trimming cost V 2 bases and J 0 bases, with 14 bases left between them. As DNA, the CDR3 is TGCGCCAGCAGCTTAGGCCCGTGGGGGGACCAAGAGACCCAGTACTTC. It is translated as CASSLGPWGDQETQYF.

The V gene is TRBV7-2, the J gene TRBJ1-2; D remains ambiguous. The CDR3 is made up of 13 amino acids. CDR1 is SGHTA, CDR2 FQGNSA, per germline. Trimming pared 2 bases from V and 4 bases from J, leaving 8 bases between. CDR3 DNA sequence: TGTGCCAGCAGCTTATACCTATCCTATGGCTACACCTTC. Protein product: CASSLYLSYGYTF.

The chain employs TRBV7-3 and TRBJ2-1; TRBD2 aligns across 9 bases. This CDR3 spans 15 amino acids. V gave up 2 bases and J gave up 7 bases; unmatched junction bases: 6. CDR1 and CDR2 (germline): SGHTA, FQGTGA. CDR3 loop: CASSLSAGGQNEQFF. In DNA, the CDR3 is TGTGCCAGCAGCTTATCGGCGGGGGGGCAGAATGAGCAGTTCTTC.

The V and J genes are TRBV4-1 and TRBJ2-3, with D possibly TRBD2 on 6 matching bases. The ends were cut back, 1 base at V and 0 bases at J, with 8 bases in the middle. The CDR3 covers 15 residues. In germline, CDR1 is MGHRA, CDR2 YSYEKL. The CDR3, as DNA: TGCGCCAGCAGCCAAGCGGGAGCTAGCACAGATACGCAGTATTTT. Its protein is CASSQAGASTDTQYF.

The chain is built from TRBV9 and TRBJ2-3; D gene uncertain. The CDR3 covers 11 residues. Between the trimmed V and J ends, which lost 3 bases and 5 bases, there was a span of 4 bases. The germline gives CDR1 SGDLS, CDR2 YYNGEE. CDR3 region: CASSGQDTQYF. Here the CDR3 DNA reads TGTGCCAGCAGCGGTCAAGATACGCAGTATTTT. Complete variable domain (other parts from reference TRBV9 and TRBJ2-3): DSGVTQTPKHLITATGQRVTLRCSPRSGDLSVYWYQQSLDQGLQFLIQYYNGEERAKGNILERFSAQQFPDLHSELNLSSLELGDSALYFCASSGQDTQYFGPGTRLTVL.

In its sample, this clone was seen a few times. The rearrangement joins TRBV2 to TRBJ2-5; TRBD2 matches at 8 bases. The CDR3 covers 14 residues. CDR1 SNHLY and CDR2 FYNNEI come from the germline V gene. The junction had 7 bases not matched to a gene; V was cut back by 7 bases and J by 3 bases. CDR3 sequence: CASKIEAGEETQYF. The CDR3 DNA is TGTGCCAGCAAGATTGAAGCGGGAGAAGAGACCCAGTACTTC.

V and J are TRBV4-1 and TRBJ2-7, with TRBD2 matching over 7 bases. There are 14 residues in the CDR3. V gave up 3 bases and J gave up 10 bases; unmatched junction bases: 12. Germline V gene data show CDR1 as MGHRA and CDR2 as YSYEKL. The CDR3 loop is CASSQSGEREIQYF. The CDR3 coding sequence is TGCGCCAGCAGCCAGAGCGGGGAGAGAGAAATCCAGTACTTC.